This T cell receptor beta chain was obtained from a study of TIL therapy for anti-PD-1-resistant metastatic lung cancer. Study background: Tumors had a median PD-L1 proportion score of roughly 5.7%. Most patients had lung adenocarcinoma; a handful of tumors were EGFR-mutant, two ALK-rearranged; half smoked currently or formerly.

Time point indicated: pre-treatment sample, taken before nivolumab and TIL therapy. Most excised metastases sampled were pleural nodules or supraclavicular lymph nodes. Stage 4 NSCLC adults joined between late 2017 and January 2020. The libraries were made with immunoSEQ v3. Using immunoSEQ multiplex PCR, the repertoire was profiled, and TCRdb retains in-frame clones only, with some absent. The table shows tens of thousands of clones, with less than 75% occurring only once. Looked up from germline, CDR1 is LGHNT and CDR2 is FRNRAP. The CDR3 has 17 amino acids. V lost 0 bases, J lost 0 bases, and 14 bases lay in between.

The sequence was obtained from a person aged 30 to 80 with non-small cell lung cancer. The chain has TRBV12-5 and TRBJ1-2; D perhaps matches TRBD1 (6 bases). Here the sequenced sample was tumor tissue, taken at baseline. The CDR3 nucleotides are TGTGCTAGTGGTTTGGTACCTCCGGGGGACACTAACTATGGCTACACCTTC. It translates to CASGLVPPGDTNYGYTF.